This TCR beta chain came from a study of cytomegalovirus exposure and HLA in healthy donors. Trimming removed 6 bases from V and 0 bases from J; junction bases left unmatched: 0. The CDR3 runs to 13 residues. CDR1 is MGHRA and CDR2 is YSYEKL in the germline V gene. A word on this clone: No antigen is known for it.

The PCR ran on 60 Vbeta and 13 Jbeta primers. TCRdb's table, derived via immunoSEQ multiplex PCR, lists solely in-frame clones and lacks some. Seen here are approximately 110,000 clones, about 68% observed once, and the top ten hold about 3.8%. The study's findings and limits: Altogether, 150 or so TCR beta chains were recorded as cytomegalovirus-associated.

The chain recombines TRBV4-1 with TRBJ2-7, with 9 positions matching TRBD1. The sequencing sample was made of PBMCs. The TCR was taken from a man under 40 in good health and CMV-seropositive. This CDR3 is CASRGQGSYEQYF. The CDR3 nucleotides are TGCGCCAGCAGGGGACAGGGCTCCTACGAGCAGTACTTC.